Listed below are T cell receptor beta chains from one sample, sequenced in a study of chemoradiotherapy in HPV16-positive cancers. Assay: immunoSEQ multiplex PCR; the TCRdb copy retains only in-frame clones and omits some. The profile covers about 8,100 clones, with just over 70% appearing a single time and around 21% taken by the ten largest. The specimen was taken from a patient who underwent chemoradiotherapy. The receptors originated from a human donor with HPV-associated anogenital cancer. Both conserved end residues are part of each CDR3. D genes are given only for firm matches. The size field is filled for only some rows; it gives once, few, many or a size class.

clone size,J gene,V gene,D gene,CDR3 DNA,CDR3 protein
NA,TRBJ1-2,TRBV4-3,TRBD1,TGCGCCAGCAGCCAAGAGTTACAGGGGGCATATGGCTACACCTTC,CASSQELQGAYGYTF
NA,TRBJ1-2,TRBV5-1,NA,TGCGCCAGCAGCTTGTTAGGAGGGGGTTCCTATGGCTACACCTTC,CASSLLGGGSYGYTF
NA,TRBJ2-7,TRBV10-3,NA,TGTGCCATCAGCTTAACAGTTTACGAGCAGTACTTC,CAISLTVYEQYF
NA,TRBJ2-2,TRBV6-4,NA,TGTGCCAGCAGCAGCAGGGTCGGGGAGCTGTTTTTT,CASSSRVGELFF
few,TRBJ1-1,TRBV6-1,TRBD1,TGTGCCAGCAGGCCTCTACAGGGGATTTGGTCTGAAGCTTTCTTT,CASRPLQGIWSEAFF
NA,TRBJ1-5,TRBV6-1,NA,TGTGCCAGCAGTGAGAGACATCTAAGCAATCAGCCCCAGCATTTT,CASSERHLSNQPQHF
NA,TRBJ2-4,TRBV12-5,NA,TGTGCCCTGGGGGGGCTGGGCAAAAACATTCAGTACTTC,CALGGLGKNIQYF
NA,TRBJ2-3,TRBV18,TRBD2,TGTGCCAGCTCACCGGACCTAGCGGGCAAGGATACGCAGTATTTT,CASSPDLAGKDTQYF
NA,TRBJ2-1,TRBV7-6,NA,TGTGCCAGCAGCTTAGCTGCAGGGATGCCCTACAATGAGCAGTTCTTC,CASSLAAGMPYNEQFF
NA,TRBJ1-3,TRBV7-6,NA,TGTGCCAGCAGCTTAGCCGGGCCCCTTACAGGAAACACCATATATTTT,CASSLAGPLTGNTIYF
NA,TRBJ2-2,TRBV27,NA,TGTGCCAGCAGTTTAGCGGCTAGGGCCGGGGAGCTGTTTTTT,CASSLAARAGELFF
NA,TRBJ1-2,TRBV4-3,TRBD1,TGCGCCAGCAGACCGGGACAGGGGTCCGGCTATGGCTACACCTTC,CASRPGQGSGYGYTF
NA,TRBJ2-7,TRBV7-3,TRBD2,TGTGCCAGCAGCCCTAGCGGGGGCCGTTCCTACGAGCAGTACTTC,CASSPSGGRSYEQYF
NA,TRBJ2-7,TRBV28,NA,TGTGCCAGCAGGGAGACTGGGAGCTCCTACGAGCAGTACTTC,CASRETGSSYEQYF
NA,TRBJ2-3,TRBV5-5,NA,TGTGCCAGCACCCCAGGCTTCCGCACAGATACGCAGTATTTT,CASTPGFRTDTQYF
NA,TRBJ1-1,TRBV27,NA,TGTGCCAGCAGTCCAGGGCCCCTCGCTGAAGCTTTCTTT,CASSPGPLAEAFF
NA,TRBJ1-1,TRBV7-3,NA,TGTGCCAGCTCCTCACAGTCGAACACTGAAGCTTTCTTT,CASSSQSNTEAFF
NA,TRBJ2-5,TRBV7-9,NA,TGTGCCAGCAGCTTAGATCCACACCGCCAAGAGACCCAGTACTTC,CASSLDPHRQETQYF
large,TRBJ2-1,TRBV5-1,TRBD1,TGCGCCAGCAGCTTAGGACAGGGGACTCGCCCTGCGAACAATGAGCAGTTCTTC,CASSLGQGTRPANNEQFF
NA,TRBJ2-1,TRBV7-2,TRBD2,TGTGCCAGCAGCCTACGACTAGCGGGGCCCCAGGGTGAGCAGTTCTTC,CASSLRLAGPQGEQFF
once,TRBJ1-5,TRBV7-2,TRBD1,TGTGCCAGCAGCCCCTCTACAGGGGGGAATCAGCCCCAGCATTTT,CASSPSTGGNQPQHF
NA,TRBJ1-4,TRBV19,TRBD1,TGTGCCAGTAAAGACAGGGCTTATGAAAAACTGTTTTTT,CASKDRAYEKLFF
NA,TRBJ1-2,TRBV6-1,NA,TGTGCCAGCAGTGGCGAAGATCCCGGGGGCTACACCTTC,CASSGEDPGGYTF
NA,TRBJ1-2,TRBV27,NA,TGTGCCAGCAGTTCCTCGGGGGGGCACTATGGCTACACCTTC,CASSSSGGHYGYTF
NA,TRBJ2-7,TRBV19,NA,TGTGCCAGTAGTCCGCGGACGGAGGGGCCCTACGAGCAGTACTTC,CASSPRTEGPYEQYF
NA,TRBJ2-1,TRBV7-6,TRBD1,TGTGCCAGCAGCTTAAGGACAGGGGGCGCAGAGGAGTACAATGAGCAGTTCTTC,CASSLRTGGAEEYNEQFF
NA,TRBJ1-2,TRBV7-2,TRBD1,TGTGCCAGCAGCCTTACGGCGATGCGGGACAGGGGCGGCTACACCTTC,CASSLTAMRDRGGYTF
NA,TRBJ1-1,TRBV4-3,NA,TGCGCCAGCAGCCAAGATTATACGGGGGAAAGGGGTGCTTTCTTT,CASSQDYTGERGAFF
NA,TRBJ2-5,TRBV7-9,NA,TGTGCCAGCAGCCCTCGCATGGGGGAAGAGACCCAGTACTTC,CASSPRMGEETQYF
NA,TRBJ2-7,TRBV28,NA,TGTGCCAGCAGTTTAAGGTCAGGGAGGAGCGAGCAGTACTTC,CASSLRSGRSEQYF
NA,TRBJ2-2,TRBV28,TRBD2,TGTGCCAGCAGCCCGGGAGGGACGTTAAACGCCGGGGAGCTGTTTTTT,CASSPGGTLNAGELFF
NA,TRBJ2-2,TRBV27,TRBD1,TGTGCCAGTACACAGGGGGTACTCACCGGGGAGCTGTTTTTT,CASTQGVLTGELFF
NA,TRBJ2-4,TRBV7-3,TRBD2,TGTGCCAGCAGCGCGGGGGGAGGAGACATTCAGTACTTC,CASSAGGGDIQYF
NA,TRBJ2-3,TRBV7-3,NA,TGTGCCAGCAGCTTAACCTCGTCTTTGCGAGATACGCAGTATTTT,CASSLTSSLRDTQYF
NA,TRBJ1-5,TRBV28,NA,TGTGCCAGCAGCTTAAGGTGGTGGGGTGAGACCAATCAGCCCCAGCATTTT,CASSLRWWGETNQPQHF